The 5 T cell receptor beta chains reported below all come from one sample, sequenced in a study of cytomegalovirus exposure and HLA in healthy donors. It was with 60 Vbeta and 13 Jbeta primers that the PCR ran. Data came from immunoSEQ multiplex PCR; TCRdb stores just in-frame clones and leaves some out. This sample has some 170,000 clones, with approximately 82% found just once. The sample comprised PBMCs. Receptor source: a woman aged 30 to 39 in good health and CMV-seronegative.

The table lists this clone with a few counts. V usage is TRBV5-6 and J usage is TRBJ1-2; perhaps TRBD1 as D (6 bases). This CDR3 is 13 amino acids long. Germline V gene lookup returns CDR1 SGHDT and CDR2 YYEEEE. Trimming removed 3 bases from V and 2 bases from J, with 8 bases in between. CDR3 nucleotide sequence: TGTGCCAGCAGCTCAACAGGGAACTATGGCTACACCTTC. Protein: CASSSTGNYGYTF. Full variable domain (missing parts from reference TRBV5-6 and TRBJ1-2): DAGVTQSPTHLIKTRGQQVTLRCSPKSGHDTVSWYQQALGQGPQFIFQYYEEEERQRGNFPDRFSGHQFPNYSSELNVNALLLGDSALYLCASSSTGNYGYTFGSGTRLTVV.

V and J are TRBV6-6 and TRBJ2-7; tentative D call: TRBD1 (7 bases). V was pared by 4 bases and J by 3 bases, with 19 bases between. This CDR3 is built from 16 residues. Per the germline V gene, CDR1 is MNHNY and CDR2 is SVGAGI (reference sequence). The CDR3 loop reads CASSWPPGGTDYEQYF. The DNA of the CDR3 is TGTGCCAGCAGTTGGCCTCCAGGGGGGACGGACTACGAGCAGTACTTC.

V gene TRBV5-5 combines with J gene TRBJ2-2; possibly TRBD2 for D (7 bases). Trimming took 2 bases from V and 3 from J, leaving 17 bases between them. The germline gives CDR1 SGHKS, CDR2 YYEKEE (reference sequence). The CDR3 runs 17 residues. The CDR3 here is CASSLRRLGGDTGELFF. CDR3 coding DNA: TGTGCCAGCAGCTTAAGACGCCTAGGGGGGGACACCGGGGAGCTGTTTTTT.

The chain has TRBV6-6 and TRBJ1-3; no definite D call. The V gene lost 6 bases and the J gene lost 0 bases, with 9 bases spanning the gap. CDR1 MNHNY and CDR2 SVGAGI come from the germline V gene (reference sequence). The CDR3 runs to 14 residues. The CDR3 bases are TGTGCCAGCAGCCAGATCAGCTCTGGAAACACCATATATTTT. This codes for CASSQISSGNTIYF.

J is TRBJ1-4 and V is TRBV25-1; D possibly corresponds to TRBD1 (6 bases). The CDR3 is 18 amino acids. V lost 0 bases and J 4 bases, leaving 18 bases between the germline ends. CDR1 MGHDK and CDR2 SYGVNS come from the germline V gene. In DNA, the CDR3 is TGTGCCAGCAGTGAATATTGGGGGACAACCGACCATAATGAAAAACTGTTTTTT. Translated, it gives CASSEYWGTTDHNEKLFF. The whole variable domain, filled in from reference TRBV25-1 and TRBJ1-4, reads EADIYQTPRYLVIGTGKKITLECSQTMGHDKMYWYQQDPGMELHLIHYSYGVNSTEKGDLSSESTVSRIRTEHFPLTLESARPSHTSQYLCASSEYWGTTDHNEKLFFGSGTQLSVL.